This T cell receptor (beta chain) was captured by sequencing in a study of shared clonotypes between healthy human individuals. Background on the study: Donors consisted of two women and a few men between 18 and 49.

The CDR3 is 17 amino acids. Trimming removed 1 base from V and 7 bases from J; junction bases left unmatched: 9. Germline lookup yields CDR1 MGHRA and CDR2 YSYEKL. For this clone: Its antigen is as yet unknown.

Per sorted-subset replicate PCR, input was approximately 200 ng DNA, representing 30,000 to 35,000 T cell genomes. Original methodology: Sequence data from immunoSEQ were junction-only and lacked quality scores; consequently, filtering differed. Produced via immunoSEQ multiplex PCR; TCRdb's table is partial and in-frame only. That table supplies the V and J calls and clone size; D and trimming were determined from the DNA. The data show hundreds of thousands of clones, 60% to 75% seen once. Study-wide findings and caveats: In having few donors, the study represented limited genetic and exposure-history diversity.

The rearrangement joins TRBV4-1 to TRBJ2-2; 10 bases map to TRBD2. Sequencing input: memory CD4+ T cells sorted from blood. Subset described: CD45RA-negative fraction. The clonotype comes from a woman in her twenties or thirties in good health. The CDR3 here is CASSQVTSGIVFGELFF. CDR3 nucleotides: TGCGCCAGCAGCCAAGTAACTAGCGGGATAGTTTTCGGGGAGCTGTTTTTT.